One sample yielded the 5 T cell receptor beta chains listed below, sequenced in a study of graft-versus-host responses after intestinal transplantation. Using immunoSEQ multiplex PCR, the repertoire was profiled, and TCRdb retains in-frame clones only, with some absent. The sample carries about 15,000 clones, roughly two fifths recorded once. Plating of about 200,000 CFSE-labeled responder cells was done together with about 200,000 irradiated, violet-dye-labeled stimulator cells. The source material was alloreactive CD8+ T cells from a mixed lymphocyte reaction culture, sampled before intestinal transplant. Subset denoted: CFSE-low proliferating T cells sorted from roughly six-day pre-transplant mixed lymphocyte reaction (GvH or HvG direction). These receptors all come from a human patient who received an intestinal transplant.

By its share, this clone is medium-sized. This chain uses TRBV4-3 with TRBJ2-7; the D gene is possibly TRBD1 (6 bases). Between the trimmed V and J ends, which lost 5 bases and 4 bases, there was a span of 30 bases. Germline loops: CDR1 LGHNA, CDR2 YSLEER. The CDR3 extends over 19 amino acids. The CDR3 region is CASSTSRLQGDLGSYEQYF. The CDR3 DNA follows: TGCGCCAGCAGCACCAGCCGGTTACAGGGAGACTTAGGGTCATACGAGCAGTACTTC.

There are a few counts of this clone. The chain links TRBV4-3 to TRBJ2-7; weak D call: TRBD1 (6 bases). This CDR3 comprises 15 residues. V was trimmed by 7 bases and J by 0 bases, leaving 16 bases between them. Germline CDR1 LGHNA, CDR2 YSLEER. The CDR3 nucleotides are TGCGCCAGCAACTTACGTCAGGGGAGCTCCTACGAGCAGTACTTC. The encoded protein is CASNLRQGSSYEQYF.

This sequence joins TRBV19 and TRBJ1-5; 8 bases match TRBD1. From germline, CDR1 is LNHDA and CDR2 SQIVND (reference sequence). The V segment lost 6 bases and the J segment 3 bases; nucleotides outside the gene matches: 7. CDR3 length equals 15 residues. The CDR3 bases are TGTGCCAGTAGCCCCGGACAGGGACTCAATCAGCCCCAGCATTTT. Its translation: CASSPGQGLNQPQHF.

The chain carries TRBV6-1 and TRBJ2-7; no reliable D call. Germline values: CDR1 MNHNS, CDR2 SASEGT. The V end was cut by 1 base, the J end by 3 bases, with 7 bases between. This CDR3 is 13 amino acids long. The CDR3 DNA sequence: TGTGCCAGCAGTGAAGTGGCGGTCTACGAGCAGTACTTC. It yields the protein CASSEVAVYEQYF.

The chain joins TRBV5-1 to TRBJ2-3; D unclear. The CDR3 is 15 residues long. With 4 bases removed from V and 4 bases from J, the gap between germline ends came to 16 bases. Germline V gene lookup returns CDR1 SGHRS and CDR2 YFSETQ. CDR3 loop: CASSRTPLSSDTQYF. DNA for the CDR3: TGCGCCAGCAGCCGTACTCCCCTATCCTCAGATACGCAGTATTTT. Using reference TRBV5-1 and TRBJ2-3 for the parts outside the CDR3, the full variable domain is KAGVTQTPRYLIKTRGQQVTLSCSPISGHRSVSWYQQTPGQGLQFLFEYFSETQRNKGNFPGRFSGRQFSNSRSEMNVSTLELGDSALYLCASSRTPLSSDTQYFGPGTRLTVL.